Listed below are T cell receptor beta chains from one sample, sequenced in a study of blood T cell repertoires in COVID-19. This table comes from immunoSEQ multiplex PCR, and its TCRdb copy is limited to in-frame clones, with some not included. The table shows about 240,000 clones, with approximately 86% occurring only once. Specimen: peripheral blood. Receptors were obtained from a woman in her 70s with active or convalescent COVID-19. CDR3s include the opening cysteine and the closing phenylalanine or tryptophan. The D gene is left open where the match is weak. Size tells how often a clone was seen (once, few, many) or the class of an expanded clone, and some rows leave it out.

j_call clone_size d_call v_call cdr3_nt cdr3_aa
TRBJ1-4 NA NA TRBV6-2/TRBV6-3 TGTGCCAGCAGTTACGGTGCGGAAAAACTGTTTTTT CASSYGAEKLFF
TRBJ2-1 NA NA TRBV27 TGTGCCAGCAGCCTTAAGGGGGTAGGCAATGAGCAGTTCTTC CASSLKGVGNEQFF
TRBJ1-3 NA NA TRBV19 TGTGCCAGTAGTATAAATCCCGGACTTTCCTCTGGAAACACCATATATTTT CASSINPGLSSGNTIYF
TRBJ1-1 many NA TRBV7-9 TGTGCCAGCAGCTTACAGCGGATTGAAGCTTTCTTT CASSLQRIEAFF
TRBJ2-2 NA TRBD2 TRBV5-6 TGTGCCAGCAGCTCGCGGGGGGACGGCGGGGAGCTGTTTTTT CASSSRGDGGELFF
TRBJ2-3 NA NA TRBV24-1 TGTGCCACCAGTGCGACAGAGACCAGCCACTTCACAGATACGCAGTATTTT CATSATETSHFTDTQYF
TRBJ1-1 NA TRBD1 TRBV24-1 TGTGCCACGCGACAGGGGAGGTCTGAAGCTTTCTTT CATRQGRSEAFF
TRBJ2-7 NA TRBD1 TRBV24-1 TGTGCCACTGCTCGGGACAGCAAAGGATACGAGCAGTACTTC CATARDSKGYEQYF
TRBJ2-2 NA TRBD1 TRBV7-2 TGTGCCAGCAGCTTCTCCGGGACAGGGGACTCCGGGGAGCTGTTTTTT CASSFSGTGDSGELFF
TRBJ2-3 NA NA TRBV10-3 TGTGCCATCAGTGGTGGAGGGGGGGGCACAGATACGCAGTATTTT CAISGGGGGTDTQYF
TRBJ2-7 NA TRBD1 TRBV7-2 TGTGCCAGCAGCTCGAGGGACAGGAGCTCCTACGAGCAGTACTTC CASSSRDRSSYEQYF
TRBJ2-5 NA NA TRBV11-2 TGTGCCAGCAGCTTAGATAGAGTAGATCCTTCAGAGACCCAGTACTTC CASSLDRVDPSETQYF
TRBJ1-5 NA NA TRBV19 TGTGCCACGGACCAGGGGTCGCTTCAGCCCCAGCATTTT CATDQGSLQPQHF
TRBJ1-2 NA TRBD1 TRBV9 TGTGCCAGCAGCGTAGGGGACAGAAGCTATGGCTACACCTTC CASSVGDRSYGYTF
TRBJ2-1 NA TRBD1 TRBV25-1 TGTGCCAGCAGGGAGACAGGGGGCGCGAAAAATGAGCAGTTCTTC CASRETGGAKNEQFF
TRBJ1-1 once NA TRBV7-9 TGTGCCAGCAGCTTAGTAACCGGGTCCTCGGGCACTGAAGCTTTCTTT CASSLVTGSSGTEAFF
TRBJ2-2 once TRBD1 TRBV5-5 TGTGCCAGCAGCTTGGGTCCGGGACAGGGTTATAAGACCGGGGAGCTGTTTTTT CASSLGPGQGYKTGELFF
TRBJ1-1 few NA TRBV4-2 TGTGCCAGCAGCCTCCTCGGGGGAGACACTGAAGCTTTCTTT CASSLLGGDTEAFF
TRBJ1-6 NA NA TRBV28 TGTGCCAGCACAGGCTCCTATAATTCACCCCTCCACTTT CASTGSYNSPLHF
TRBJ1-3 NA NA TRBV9 TGTGCCAGCAGCTCCCGAGCCGGGGATTCCTACAGAAACACCATATATTTT CASSSRAGDSYRNTIYF
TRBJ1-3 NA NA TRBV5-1 TGCGCCAGCAGCCTGACTCAGGGAAACACCATATATTTT CASSLTQGNTIYF
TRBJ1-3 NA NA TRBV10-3 TGTGCCATATCCCAGGGGCCTCTAAACACCATATATTTT CAISQGPLNTIYF
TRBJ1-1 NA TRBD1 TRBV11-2 TGTGCCAGCAGCTTAGGCCGGACAGGGTGGGACACTGAAGCTTTCTTT CASSLGRTGWDTEAFF
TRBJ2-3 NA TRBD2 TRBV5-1 TGCGCCAGCAGAGGCGGACTAGCGGGAGCCACAGATACGCAGTATTTT CASRGGLAGATDTQYF
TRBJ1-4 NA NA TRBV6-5 TGTGCCAGCAAAGAAGGGGTCTTACGGGAAAAACTGTTTTTT CASKEGVLREKLFF
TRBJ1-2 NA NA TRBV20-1 TGCAGTGCTAGTGGTCCCCGGAGGGGTGGCTACACCTTC CSASGPRRGGYTF
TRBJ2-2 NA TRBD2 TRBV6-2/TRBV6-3 TGTGCCAGCAGCCTAGCGGGGGCCGGGATAACCGGGGAGCTGTTTTTT CASSLAGAGITGELFF
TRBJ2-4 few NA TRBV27 TGTGCCTCTAAATCCCCAGGGGGGGCCAAAAACATTCAGTACTTC CASKSPGGAKNIQYF
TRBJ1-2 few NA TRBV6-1 TGTGCCAGCAGTGACAGGGACTCCATTAACTATGGCTACACCTTC CASSDRDSINYGYTF
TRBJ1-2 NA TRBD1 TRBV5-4 TGTGCCAGCAGCTCACCGGGACAGGGAGACTATGGCTACACCTTC CASSSPGQGDYGYTF
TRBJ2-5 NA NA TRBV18 TGTGCCAGCTCACCACAGGGGGTCCCGTCCCAAGAGACCCAGTACTTC CASSPQGVPSQETQYF
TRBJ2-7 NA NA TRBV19 TGTGCCAGTAGTATAGCTGGGGCGGTAGACGAGCAGTACTTC CASSIAGAVDEQYF
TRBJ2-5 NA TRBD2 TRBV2 TGTGCCAGCACCTCGGGTCAACTAGCGGGGGGGGAGACCCAGTACTTC CASTSGQLAGGETQYF
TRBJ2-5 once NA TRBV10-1 TGCGCCAGCAGTGAACAGCGGGCCCAGACCCAGTACTTC CASSEQRAQTQYF
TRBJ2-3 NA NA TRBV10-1 TGCGCCAGCAGTGAAGCAGGGGGCACAGATACGCAGTATTTT CASSEAGGTDTQYF
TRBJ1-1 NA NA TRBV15 TGTGCCACCAGCAGAGATTCAGCACGAGGGGCTTTCTTT CATSRDSARGAFF
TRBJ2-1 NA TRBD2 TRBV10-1 TGCGCCAGCAGTGAGTCGAAATTAGGCGGGGGGAATGAGCAGTTCTTC CASSESKLGGGNEQFF
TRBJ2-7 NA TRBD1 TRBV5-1 TGCGCCAGCAGCCCAAGACCGGGACAGGGGACCTACGAGCAGTACTTC CASSPRPGQGTYEQYF
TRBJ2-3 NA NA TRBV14 TGTGCCAGCAGCCTCAAAGGGGTAGTCGGAGATACGCAGTATTTT CASSLKGVVGDTQYF
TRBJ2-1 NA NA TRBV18 TGTGCCAGCTCATCCTCACAGGGAAGGTTCACGCAGTTCTTC CASSSSQGRFTQFF
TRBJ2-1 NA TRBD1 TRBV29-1 TGCAGCGTAGGACAGGGGGGCGATGAGCAGTTCTTC CSVGQGGDEQFF
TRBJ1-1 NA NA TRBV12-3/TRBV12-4 TGTGCCAGCAGTTTCACACGAACCGGAGGAGCTTTCTTT CASSFTRTGGAFF
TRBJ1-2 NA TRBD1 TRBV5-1 TGCGCCAGCAGACCTCGCCTAGGGGGCTCATATGGCTACACCTTC CASRPRLGGSYGYTF
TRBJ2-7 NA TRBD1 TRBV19 TGTGCCAGTAAAACGGGGGTCGGACAGGGATCCTACGAGCAGTACTTC CASKTGVGQGSYEQYF